The sequence of this T cell receptor beta chain was determined in a study of shared clonotypes between healthy human individuals. The CDR3 consists of 13 residues. Germline CDR1 is SQVTM and CDR2 is ANQGSEA. The method was immunoSEQ multiplex PCR; TCRdb's version includes in-frame clones alone and lacks a portion of them. This table has 550,000 to 850,000 clones, roughly 72% appearing once. The specimen sequenced was memory CD4+ T cells sorted from blood. Subset denoted: CD45RA-negative fraction. The sequence was obtained from a woman in her thirties in good health. This chain uses TRBV29-1 with TRBJ2-5, with TRBD1 matching over 7 bases. The J call is in doubt because the DNA end fits TRBJ2-7 better. CDR3 in amino acids: CSVDRDGSHEQYF. CDR3 nucleotide sequence: TGCAGCGTCGACAGGGATGGATCCCACGAGCAGTACTTC.